One and the same sample provided the 22 T cell receptor beta chains below, sequenced in a study of blood T cell repertoires in COVID-19. The table came from immunoSEQ multiplex PCR; TCRdb's copy has only in-frame clones and leaves some out. The sample has 300,000 to 400,000 clones, approximately 87% seen once. Sequenced: peripheral blood. All receptors derive from a woman aged 25-40 years with COVID-19, enrolled during active disease.

The chain couples TRBV27 to TRBJ2-7, with no clear D. Trimming removed 5 bases at V and 2 bases at J, with 13 bases between. The CDR3 is made up of 14 amino acids. Germline CDR1 is MNHEY and CDR2 is SMNVEV (reference sequence). CDR3 in amino acids: CASSTNSNPYEQYF. The CDR3 DNA follows: TGTGCCAGCAGTACAAACAGTAACCCCTACGAGCAGTACTTC.

The genes are TRBV5-1 and TRBJ1-1; D unresolved. The V gene lost 3 bases and the J gene lost 0 bases, with 21 bases spanning the gap. The CDR3 consists of 18 residues. Looked up from germline, CDR1 is SGHRS and CDR2 is YFSETQ. The CDR3 DNA sequence: TGCGCCAGCAGCTCATCTCCGGGGAACCTTCCCCTGAACACTGAAGCTTTCTTT. It codes for CASSSSPGNLPLNTEAFF.

The J gene is TRBJ1-4, the V gene TRBV27, with 9 positions matching TRBD1. The CDR3 totals 15 residues. The germline V gene has CDR1 MNHEY and CDR2 SMNVEV (reference sequence). Unmatched junction bases numbered 5, after V lost 4 bases and J lost 5 bases. CDR3 nucleotide sequence: TGTGCCAGCAGTTGGGGGACAGGGAGAAATGAAAAACTGTTTTTT. Its protein product is CASSWGTGRNEKLFF.

This rearrangement joins TRBV30 to TRBJ1-4, with unresolved D. This CDR3 region has 15 residues. Trimming left V 0 bases short and J 7 bases short, with 15 bases between. The germline V gene has CDR1 GTSNPN and CDR2 SVGIG (reference sequence). CDR3 sequence: CAWSVPGSRREKLFF. The CDR3 region has the DNA TGTGCCTGGAGTGTACCGGGATCCCGGCGTGAAAAACTGTTTTTT. Combining the CDR3 with reference TRBV30 and TRBJ1-4 gives the whole variable domain SQTIHQWPATLVQPVGSPLSLECTVEGTSNPNLYWYRQAAGRGLQLLFYSVGIGQISSEVPQNLSASRPQDRQFILSSKKLLLSDSGFYLCAWSVPGSRREKLFFGSGTQLSVL.

The chain combines TRBV5-1 with TRBJ2-6, with D unresolved. The germline V and J ends were trimmed by 1 base and 2 bases, with 7 bases remaining between them. The CDR3 covers 15 residues. Germline CDR1 reads SGHRS; CDR2 reads YFSETQ. CDR3 protein: CASSLYQAGANVLTF. In DNA form, the CDR3 reads TGCGCCAGCAGCTTGTATCAGGCTGGGGCCAACGTCCTGACTTTC. Combining the CDR3 with reference TRBV5-1 and TRBJ2-6 gives the whole variable domain KAGVTQTPRYLIKTRGQQVTLSCSPISGHRSVSWYQQTPGQGLQFLFEYFSETQRNKGNFPGRFSGRQFSNSRSEMNVSTLELGDSALYLCASSLYQAGANVLTFGAGSRLTVL.

The chain joins TRBV28 to TRBJ1-3, with D perhaps TRBD1 (6 bases). This CDR3 region has 16 residues. V gave up 2 bases and J gave up 0 bases, with 11 bases separating them. Looked up from germline, CDR1 is MDHEN and CDR2 is SYDVKM. CDR3 coding DNA: TGTGCCAGCAGTTTAGGGGGCTATAGCTCTGGAAACACCATATATTTT. Translated: CASSLGGYSSGNTIYF.

The V gene is TRBV19, the J gene TRBJ2-3; the match to TRBD2 covers 9 bases. Germline CDR1 is LNHDA and CDR2 is SQIVND (reference sequence). The CDR3 sequence is 16 residues long. V shed 7 bases and J 4 bases; nucleotides not matched to a gene: 12. The CDR3, as DNA: TGTGCCAGTACGCGCCAAGCGGGAGGCTTTGCAGATACGCAGTATTTT. Its translation: CASTRQAGGFADTQYF.

The rearrangement uses TRBV18 and TRBJ1-5, with 7 bases identical to TRBD1. Germline V gene sequence: CDR1 KGHSH, CDR2 LQKENI. The ends lost 4 bases at V and 1 base at J; junction bases unmatched: 4. The CDR3 sequence is 15 residues long. The CDR3 region has the DNA TGTGCCAGCTCACAACAGGGGAAAAGCAATCAGCCCCAGCATTTT. Translating gives CASSQQGKSNQPQHF. The full variable domain, with the rest looked up from reference TRBV18 and TRBJ1-5, is NAGVMQNPRHLVRRRGQEARLRCSPMKGHSHVYWYRQLPEEGLKFMVYLQKENIIDESGMPKERFSAEFPKEGPSILRIQQVVRGDSAAYFCASSQQGKSNQPQHFGDGTRLSIL.

The chain links TRBV7-9 to TRBJ2-5; D not resolved. Trimming removed 6 bases at V and 1 base at J, with 15 bases between. The CDR3 loop spans 15 amino acids. Germline lookup yields CDR1 SEHNR and CDR2 FQNEAQ (reference sequence). The CDR3 DNA reads TGTGCCAGCAGTCCCCGGTTGGGCGTCCAAGAGACCCAGTACTTC. It codes for CASSPRLGVQETQYF.

The chain recombines TRBV12-3 or TRBV12-4 with TRBJ1-4; possibly TRBD1 for D (5 bases). The CDR3 sequence is 13 residues long. The V and J ends lost 3 bases and 7 bases respectively, with 9 bases between them. CDR3 sequence: CASSFSQGEKLFF. The DNA for the CDR3 is TGTGCCAGCAGTTTTTCCCAGGGTGAAAAACTGTTTTTT.

This chain links TRBV5-1 with TRBJ1-1; maybe TRBD1 (6 bases). The CDR3 length is 14 residues. The V and J ends lost 4 bases and 1 base respectively, with 11 bases between them. Per germline, CDR1 SGHRS and CDR2 YFSETQ. The chain's CDR3 is CASSITTGNTEAFF. CDR3 DNA sequence: TGCGCCAGCAGCATAACGACAGGGAACACTGAAGCTTTCTTT.

The rearrangement joins TRBV27 to TRBJ2-7, with D possibly matching TRBD1 (6 bases). CDR1 MNHEY and CDR2 SMNVEV come from the germline V gene (reference sequence). V lost 6 bases and J lost 7, with 19 bases in between. The CDR3 is made up of 14 amino acids. The CDR3 loop reads CASRTITGLGEQYF. CDR3 bases: TGTGCCAGCAGGACCATAACAGGGCTTGGAGAGCAGTACTTC.

The chain uses TRBV2 and TRBJ2-5; D may be TRBD2 (6 bases). Trimming pared 4 bases from V and 4 bases from J, leaving 10 bases between. The CDR3 consists of 13 residues. The germline V gene has CDR1 SNHLY and CDR2 FYNNEI. CDR3 nucleotide sequence: TGTGCCAGCAGTGGCGGGATGCGAGAGACCCAGTACTTC. Translated: CASSGGMRETQYF.

The V gene is TRBV5-1, the J gene TRBJ2-3; 10 bases map to TRBD1. The CDR3 is 17 residues long. V dropped 2 bases and J dropped 1; count of bases not matched to a gene: 7. Germline assignment: CDR1 SGHRS and CDR2 YFSETQ. The CDR3 spells CASSFTPGTGGTDTQYF. CDR3 coding DNA: TGCGCCAGCAGCTTTACTCCCGGGACAGGGGGCACAGATACGCAGTATTTT.

The chain combines TRBV7-9 with TRBJ1-2, with 9 positions matching TRBD1. The germline CDR1 and CDR2 sequences are SEHNR and FQNEAQ (reference sequence). V lost 4 bases and J lost 3; bases outside the gene matches: 9. The CDR3 is 16 amino acids. This CDR3 is CASSSTGTGIDYGYTF. DNA for the CDR3: TGTGCCAGCAGCTCAACCGGGACAGGGATCGACTATGGCTACACCTTC.

The rearrangement uses TRBV5-1 and TRBJ2-2, with 8 bases lining up with TRBD1. The junction had 1 base not matched to a gene; V was cut back by 2 bases and J by 1 base. The CDR3 has 15 residues. Looked up from germline, CDR1 is SGHRS and CDR2 is YFSETQ. This CDR3 is CASSFGQGNTGELFF. The CDR3 nucleotides read TGCGCCAGCAGCTTCGGACAGGGGAACACCGGGGAGCTGTTTTTT. Filled out from reference TRBV5-1 and TRBJ2-2, the complete variable domain reads KAGVTQTPRYLIKTRGQQVTLSCSPISGHRSVSWYQQTPGQGLQFLFEYFSETQRNKGNFPGRFSGRQFSNSRSEMNVSTLELGDSALYLCASSFGQGNTGELFFGEGSRLTVL.

With respect to this clone: Other DNA sequences in this sample translate to the same CDR3. The chain carries TRBV19 and TRBJ1-1, with 8 bases identical to TRBD1. The CDR3 extends over 13 amino acids. The V gene's germline CDR1 is LNHDA and CDR2 SQIVND (reference sequence). With 6 bases clipped from V and 3 bases from J, the junction kept 3 bases outside the gene matches. CDR3: CASSSTGDTEAFF. As DNA, the CDR3 is TGTGCCAGTAGCTCGACAGGGGACACTGAAGCTTTCTTT.

The chain combines TRBV15 with TRBJ1-5; 10 positions match TRBD1. The CDR3 sequence is 13 residues long. Germline V gene lookup returns CDR1 LNHNV and CDR2 YYDKDF (reference sequence). The V gene end was trimmed by 5 bases and the J gene end by 6 bases; junction bases not matched to a gene: 1. CDR3 residues: CATSWDRGQPQHF. The CDR3 DNA follows: TGTGCCACCAGCTGGGACAGGGGTCAGCCCCAGCATTTT. Complete variable domain (other parts from reference TRBV15 and TRBJ1-5): DAMVIQNPRYQVTQFGKPVTLSCSQTLNHNVMYWYQQKSSQAPKLLFHYYDKDFNNEADTPDNFQSRRPNTSFCFLDIRSPGLGDTAMYLCATSWDRGQPQHFGDGTRLSIL.

The chain has TRBV12-3 or TRBV12-4 and TRBJ1-6; no reliable D call. This CDR3 contains 11 residues. Trimming took off 3 bases at V and 14 bases at J, with 8 bases between the two ends. The CDR3 sequence is CASSLGSTLHF. The DNA of the CDR3 is TGTGCCAGCAGTTTGGGCAGTACCCTCCACTTT.

This clone showed up just once. The gene calls are TRBV5-4 and TRBJ2-7, with D unresolved. V was trimmed by 2 bases and J by 2 bases, leaving 11 bases between them. CDR3 size: 14 residues. Germline values: CDR1 SGHNT, CDR2 YYREEE (reference sequence). The CDR3 region has the DNA TGTGCCAGCAGCTTTGGGCTGCAAACCTACGAGCAGTACTTC. It translates to CASSFGLQTYEQYF. The full variable domain, with the rest looked up from reference TRBV5-4 and TRBJ2-7, is ETGVTQSPTHLIKTRGQQVTLRCSSQSGHNTVSWYQQALGQGPQFIFQYYREEENGRGNFPPRFSGLQFPNYSSELNVNALELDDSALYLCASSFGLQTYEQYFGPGTRLTVT.

Here the CDR3 DNA reads TGCAGTGCTAGAGATGACAGGGCCCCGTTCTTC. The encoded protein is CSARDDRAPFF. The V and J genes are TRBV20-1 and TRBJ2-1; TRBD1 agrees at 7 bases. CDR3 size: 11 residues. Germline lookup yields CDR1 DFQATT and CDR2 SNEGSKA (reference sequence). The V segment lost 0 bases and the J segment 15 bases; nucleotides outside the gene matches: 5.

The rearrangement links TRBV11-2 to TRBJ2-5; 8 bases agree with TRBD2. The germline CDR1 and CDR2 sequences are SGHAT and FQNNGV. Trimming cost V 4 bases and J 1 base; bases outside gene matches: 5. The CDR3 is made up of 15 amino acids. The CDR3 sequence: CASSSFSGAQETQYF. As DNA, the CDR3 is TGTGCCAGCAGCTCCTTTAGCGGGGCCCAAGAGACCCAGTACTTC.